The clone carrying this TCR beta chain was picked up a small number of times. The CDR3 runs 15 residues. Looked up from germline, CDR1 is PRHDT and CDR2 is FYEKMQ (reference sequence). Losses at the gene ends were 4 bases for V and 4 bases for J; bases not matched to a gene: 4. This sample was included in a study of T-cell memory formation after mild COVID-19. TCRdb fed the 5' RACE reads into MiXCR, producing one record per CDR3 protein. The sample lists 250,000 to 350,000 distinct CDR3 sequences, roughly an eighth occurring once. The clonotype was recovered from a man younger than 30 who had mild COVID-19 (a few samples of this study predate the infection). Cell type and time point are not known. The chain has TRBV13 and TRBJ2-7; 13 nucleotides line up with TRBD2. Input material: PBMCs or a T cell subset sorted from them (not recorded which). Here the CDR3 reads CASSWTSGGTYEQYF. The CDR3 DNA is TGTGCCAGCAGCTGGACTAGCGGGGGAACTTACGAGCAGTACTTC.